These 28 T cell receptor beta chains were sequenced from one sample in a study of T-cell memory formation after mild COVID-19. TCRdb fed the 5' RACE reads into MiXCR, producing one record per CDR3 protein. The top ten clones hold just over 3% of a sample with fewer than 250,000 distinct CDR3 sequences, roughly a tenth of them seen once. The sample was PBMCs or a T cell subset sorted from them (not recorded which). All receptors come from a man between 18 and 29 years old who had mild COVID-19 (a few samples of this study predate the infection). Cell type and time point are not known.

This clonotype was seen only a few times. V and J are TRBV5-1 and TRBJ1-4; TRBD1 aligns across 11 bases. The germline gives CDR1 SGHRS, CDR2 YFSETQ. J was trimmed by 7 bases and V by 3 bases; bases with no gene match: 5. This CDR3 is built from 15 residues. The CDR3 loop reads CASSSGQGAIEKLFF. In DNA form, the CDR3 reads TGCGCCAGCAGCTCAGGACAGGGGGCGATTGAAAAACTGTTTTTT.

This clonotype has ten or more counts. V usage is TRBV20-1 and J usage is TRBJ1-2; tentative D call: TRBD1 (5 bases). Germline V gene lookup returns CDR1 DFQATT and CDR2 SNEGSKA (reference sequence). This CDR3 has 13 amino acids. Trimming stripped 0 bases from V and 6 bases from J, with 11 bases between. CDR3 loop: CSARDWGRDGYTF. The CDR3 nucleotides are TGCAGTGCTAGAGACTGGGGGAGGGATGGCTACACCTTC.

The V and J genes are TRBV7-2 and TRBJ2-2; D not certain. Trimming shortened V by 5 bases and J by 2 bases, and 12 bases separated the two germline ends. CDR1 and CDR2 (germline): SGHTA, FQGNSA. CDR3 length: 15 amino acids. The CDR3 loop reads CASSNRRSNTGELFF. The CDR3 bases are TGTGCCAGCAGCAATAGGCGGAGTAACACCGGGGAGCTGTTTTTT.

V and J are TRBV5-5 and TRBJ1-2; D is unclear. CDR3 size: 15 residues. The V end lost 0 bases, the J end lost 2 bases, and 11 bases lay between the germline ends. CDR1 SGHKS and CDR2 YYEKEE come from the germline V gene (reference sequence). CDR3 nucleotide sequence: TGTGCCAGCAGCTTGGGTACAACACCAAACTATGGCTACACCTTC. This sequence encodes CASSLGTTPNYGYTF.

The rearrangement joins TRBV18 to TRBJ1-4; 8 bases align to TRBD1. Germline CDR1 and CDR2: KGHSH and LQKENI. V gave up 3 bases and J gave up 8 bases; unmatched junction bases: 5. The CDR3 contains 14 residues. CDR3 in DNA: TGTGCCAGCTCACCGACAGGGGTTTGGGAAAAACTGTTTTTT. It is translated as CASSPTGVWEKLFF. The full variable domain, with the rest looked up from reference TRBV18 and TRBJ1-4, is NAGVMQNPRHLVRRRGQEARLRCSPMKGHSHVYWYRQLPEEGLKFMVYLQKENIIDESGMPKERFSAEFPKEGPSILRIQQVVRGDSAAYFCASSPTGVWEKLFFGSGTQLSVL.

About this clonotype itself: This may come from a read error, since a much larger clone is one base off. The V and J genes are TRBV7-9 and TRBJ2-3; D might be TRBD1 (6 bases). Trimming stripped 1 base from V and 1 base from J, with 6 bases between. CDR3 length equals 14 residues. The germline gives CDR1 SEHNR, CDR2 FQNEAQ (reference sequence). CDR3 sequence (DNA): TGTGCCAGCAGCTTAGAGGGGGGCACAGATACGCAGTATTTT. Its protein is CASSLEGGTDTQYF.

The chain carries TRBV7-2 and TRBJ1-2; maybe TRBD1 (5 bases). The V end lost 6 bases, the J end lost 0 bases, and 14 bases lay between the germline ends. This CDR3 is built from 15 residues. The germline CDR1 and CDR2 sequences are SGHTA and FQGNSA. As DNA, the CDR3 is TGTGCCAGCAGGGGACGGAACAGCCCTAACTATGGCTACACCTTC. Amino acid sequence: CASRGRNSPNYGYTF.

This clonotype was detected only a few times. The J gene is TRBJ1-1, the V gene TRBV4-1, with D possibly TRBD1 on 5 matching bases. With 5 bases removed from V and 1 base from J, the gap between germline ends came to 29 bases. This CDR3 comprises 20 residues. Germline CDR1 reads MGHRA; CDR2 reads YSYEKL. The CDR3 DNA sequence: TGCGCCAGCAGCACAAGAGGGTGGGGACCACTCGGGCCAAGGAACACTGAAGCTTTCTTT. Translation gives CASSTRGWGPLGPRNTEAFF.

This clonotype was picked up many times. This chain connects TRBV6-5 to TRBJ2-1; D might be TRBD2 (5 bases). In germline, CDR1 is MNHEY, CDR2 SVGAGI. V was trimmed by 6 bases and J by 5 bases, leaving 14 bases between them. The CDR3 totals 14 residues. The CDR3 protein is CASRRVTVDNEQFF. CDR3 coding DNA: TGTGCCAGCAGGAGGGTGACCGTTGACAATGAGCAGTTCTTC.

The chain carries TRBV5-1 and TRBJ2-3; D not certain. The germline V gene has CDR1 SGHRS and CDR2 YFSETQ. The CDR3 is 14 amino acids. Trimming pared 0 bases from V and 2 bases from J, leaving 7 bases between. This CDR3 reads CASSLAVFTDTQYF. The CDR3 DNA follows: TGCGCCAGCAGCTTGGCCGTCTTCACAGATACGCAGTATTTT.

The V call is TRBV20-1, the J call TRBJ2-3, with TRBD2 matching 11 bases. V shed 5 bases and J 6 bases; nucleotides not matched to a gene: 7. Germline CDR1 is DFQATT and CDR2 is SNEGSKA (reference sequence). The CDR3 extends over 14 amino acids. CDR3 sequence: CSAYNSGGGDTQYF. In nucleotides, the CDR3 is TGCAGTGCTTATAATAGCGGGGGGGGCGATACGCAGTATTTT.

The genes are TRBV12-3 or TRBV12-4 and TRBJ1-2; D might be TRBD1 (6 bases). Trimming stripped 6 bases from V and 5 bases from J, with 13 bases between. The CDR3 totals 13 residues. CDR3 amino acids: CASSRDQGYGYTF. In DNA, the CDR3 is TGTGCCAGCAGCCGTGACCAGGGGTATGGCTACACCTTC.

This chain joins TRBV7-2 and TRBJ2-5; maybe TRBD2 (6 bases). This CDR3 has 14 amino acids. Germline CDR1 reads SGHTA; CDR2 reads FQGNSA. Trimming shortened V by 6 bases and J by 1 base, and 12 bases separated the two germline ends. CDR3 nucleotides: TGTGCCAGCAGATTGGGGGGTCCCCAAGAGACCCAGTACTTC. Translation: CASRLGGPQETQYF.

V is TRBV30 and J is TRBJ2-3; no reliable D call. The CDR3 consists of 15 residues. The V end lost 0 bases, the J end lost 0 bases, and 10 bases lay between the germline ends. Looked up from germline, CDR1 is GTSNPN and CDR2 is SVGIG (reference sequence). In DNA, the CDR3 is TGTGCCTGGAGTGTTTCGCGGACGAGCACAGATACGCAGTATTTT. As protein: CAWSVSRTSTDTQYF.

This clonotype was seen ten or more times. The chain recombines TRBV7-3 with TRBJ1-5; 9 bases fit TRBD1. The CDR3 is 18 residues long. Germline CDR1 reads SGHTA; CDR2 reads FQGTGA. The trim removed 5 bases at V and 3 bases at J, leaving 14 bases unmatched. The CDR3 DNA sequence: TGTGCCAGCAGCCCTATCCGGGACAGGGCAGTATTCAATCAGCCCCAGCATTTT. Amino acid sequence: CASSPIRDRAVFNQPQHF.

CDR3 sequence reads: CASRWTFTGELFF. The CDR3 DNA sequence: TGTGCCAGCAGGTGGACCTTCACCGGGGAGCTGTTTTTT. This chain joins TRBV12-3 or TRBV12-4 and TRBJ2-2, with unresolved D. Trimming left V 6 bases short and J 4 bases short, with 9 bases between. The CDR3 has 13 amino acids.

This clonotype came up a few times. This chain connects TRBV10-3 to TRBJ1-1; D is undetermined. The CDR3 totals 13 residues. V was pared by 2 bases and J by 6 bases, with 10 bases between. CDR1 is ENHRY, CDR2 SYGVKD, per germline. The CDR3 nucleotides are TGTGCCATCAGTGAGCAGAATATAGCTGAAGCTTTCTTT. This encodes CAISEQNIAEAFF.

This clonotype has ten or more counts. The CDR3, as DNA: TGCGCCAGCAGCCATCGCAGGGGGCGAGAGACCCAGTACTTC. It translates to CASSHRRGRETQYF. The V and J genes are TRBV4-1 and TRBJ2-5; 8 bases fit TRBD1. J gave up 4 bases and V 3 bases, and 4 bases lay outside the gene matches. This CDR3 spans 14 amino acids. CDR1 is MGHRA and CDR2 is YSYEKL in the germline V gene.

The chain joins TRBV24-1 to TRBJ2-5; D remains unclear. The germline CDR1 and CDR2 sequences are KGHDR and SFDVKD. Trimming left V 4 bases short and J 0 bases short, with 8 bases between. The CDR3 has 14 residues. The CDR3 nucleotides read TGTGCCACCAGTGACCGCCGGGACCAAGAGACCCAGTACTTC. Amino acid sequence: CATSDRRDQETQYF.

The rearrangement joins TRBV2 to TRBJ2-3; D gene uncertain. The CDR3 length is 15 residues. The germline gives CDR1 SNHLY, CDR2 FYNNEI. The V and J ends lost 2 bases and 0 bases respectively, with 9 bases between them. The CDR3: CASSENGISTDTQYF. CDR3 coding DNA: TGTGCCAGCAGTGAAAACGGAATAAGCACAGATACGCAGTATTTT. Full variable domain (remainder filled in from reference TRBV2 and TRBJ2-3): EPEVTQTPSHQVTQMGQEVILRCVPISNHLYFYWYRQILGQKVEFLVSFYNNEISEKSEIFDDQFSVERPDGSNFTLKIRSTKLEDSAMYFCASSENGISTDTQYFGPGTRLTVL.

This clonotype was observed at least ten times. V and J are TRBV4-3 and TRBJ2-1; D ambiguous. V was pared by 6 bases and J by 8 bases, with 23 bases between. The germline CDR1 and CDR2 sequences are LGHNA and YSLEER. The CDR3 runs 16 residues. This chain's CDR3 is CASRRSAYDYSYEQFF. Written as DNA, the CDR3 is TGCGCCAGCAGGAGATCAGCGTACGATTACAGCTATGAGCAGTTCTTC.

V usage is TRBV7-8 and J usage is TRBJ1-5, with D unclear. Trimming stripped 1 base from V and 3 bases from J, with 7 bases between. The CDR3 sequence is 14 residues long. Germline CDR1 and CDR2: SGHVS and FQNEAQ. The CDR3 DNA is TGTGCCAGCAGCTTAGAAGTTTTCAATCAGCCCCAGCATTTT. This codes for CASSLEVFNQPQHF.

The V and J genes are TRBV3-1 and TRBJ2-7; D not certain. CDR3 length: 13 amino acids. V was clipped by 1 base and J by 4 bases, with 8 bases between them. CDR1 is LGHDT, CDR2 YNNKEL, per germline (reference sequence). The CDR3 loop reads CASSQGPGYEQYF. The CDR3 DNA sequence: TGTGCCAGCAGCCAAGGTCCGGGTTACGAGCAGTACTTC.

The chain couples TRBV4-1 to TRBJ1-2, with 12 bases matching TRBD1. This CDR3 contains 15 residues. CDR1 is MGHRA, CDR2 YSYEKL, per germline. J gave up 4 bases and V 2 bases, and 2 bases lay outside the gene matches. The CDR3 spells CASSQPGQGAYGYTF. The CDR3 DNA sequence: TGCGCCAGCAGCCAACCGGGACAGGGGGCCTATGGCTACACCTTC.

This clonotype was counted at least ten times. The chain uses TRBV12-3 or TRBV12-4 and TRBJ1-5; D gene ambiguous. The V end lost 3 bases, the J end lost 2 bases, and 17 bases lay between the germline ends. This CDR3 is built from 17 residues. The CDR3 reads CASSLRSIVGGNQPQHF. The CDR3 nucleotides read TGTGCCAGCAGTTTGAGATCGATCGTTGGCGGCAATCAGCCCCAGCATTTT.

The V gene is TRBV5-1, the J gene TRBJ1-5, with D possibly TRBD1 on 5 matching bases. CDR1 and CDR2 (germline): SGHRS, YFSETQ. V lost 1 base and J lost 9, with 11 bases in between. The CDR3 is made up of 13 amino acids. As DNA, the CDR3 is TGCGCCAGCAGCTTGAACGGGCAGGGGCCCCAGCATTTT. As protein: CASSLNGQGPQHF.

The chain employs TRBV21-1 and TRBJ1-2; the table assigns TRBD1, which was not confirmed against the DNA. TRBV21-1 is deemed a pseudogene. This CDR3 has 13 residues. CDR3 sequence: CASSTPTGGNYTF. CDR3 in DNA: TGTGCCAGCAGCACCCCAACCGGGGGTAACTACACCTTC.

This clonotype has ten or more counts. The V gene is TRBV21-1, the J gene TRBJ1-1; the table gives TRBD1 as D, unverified against the DNA. TRBV21-1 is a listed pseudogene. CDR3 length: 17 residues. The CDR3 spells CASTPGKGAKGSAEAFF. CDR3 bases: TGTGCCAGCACCCCTGGGAAGGGGGCGAAAGGAAGCGCGGAAGCTTTCTTT.